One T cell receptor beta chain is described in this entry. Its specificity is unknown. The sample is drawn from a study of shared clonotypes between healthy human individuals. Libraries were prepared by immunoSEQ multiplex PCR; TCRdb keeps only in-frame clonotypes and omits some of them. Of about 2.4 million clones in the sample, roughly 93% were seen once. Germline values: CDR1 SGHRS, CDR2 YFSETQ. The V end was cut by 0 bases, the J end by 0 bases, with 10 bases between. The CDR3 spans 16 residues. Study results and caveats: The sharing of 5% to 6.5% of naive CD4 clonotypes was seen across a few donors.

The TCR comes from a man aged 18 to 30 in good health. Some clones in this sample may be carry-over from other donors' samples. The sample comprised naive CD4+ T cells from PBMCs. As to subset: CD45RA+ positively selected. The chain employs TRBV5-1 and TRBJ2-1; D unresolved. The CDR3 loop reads CASSLGSDPSYNEQFF. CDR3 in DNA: TGCGCCAGCAGCTTGGGGAGTGACCCCTCCTACAATGAGCAGTTCTTC.